Included here is one T cell receptor beta chain sequence, with context. Its target is not known. This CDR3 region has 17 residues. J lost 6 bases, V lost 2 bases, and 11 bases had no gene match. Per the germline V gene, CDR1 is SGHRS and CDR2 is YFSETQ. These data are taken from a study of OX40 agonist ivuxolimab in advanced cancers. The study's findings and limits: More expanded clones were seen, on average, in CD8+ T cells than in CD4+.

Clones were read by immunoSEQ multiplex PCR, and TCRdb kept only the in-frame ones, dropping some. The sample yields about 48,000 clones, about four fifths seen once. The material was CD4+ or CD8+ T cells sorted from blood, obtained in a trial of the OX40 agonist ivuxolimab. The receptor's source is an adult with an advanced solid tumor such as melanoma, head and neck, liver or kidney cancer. V usage is TRBV5-1 and J usage is TRBJ2-2; TRBD1 agrees at 9 bases. The CDR3 sequence: CASSLKGQGVRAGELFF. CDR3 in DNA: TGCGCCAGCAGCTTAAAGGGACAGGGAGTAAGGGCCGGGGAGCTGTTTTTT.